This T cell receptor (beta chain) was identified in a study of shared T cell receptors in the human thymus. Data came from immunoSEQ multiplex PCR; TCRdb stores just in-frame clones and leaves some out. Of 450,000 to 650,000 clones listed, 75% to 80% were seen once; the top ten hold more than 0.01%. Looked up from germline, CDR1 is LGHNA and CDR2 is YNFKEQ. The CDR3 contains 15 residues. Trimming at V came to 4 bases and at J to 5 bases, leaving 5 bases not matched to a gene. This sample was shared with a second study, whose subject was human thymus T cells. That study adds: Donation was from healthy Finnish infants who were having corrective surgery that addressed congenital heart defects. Thymus tissue was removed during corrective cardiac surgery. Gene usage (both V and J) appeared biased in thymic and blood repertoires.

This sequence was found in a boy in the first two years of life with a congenital heart defect. Source material: thymocytes. V gene TRBV4-2 combines with J gene TRBJ2-2, with 9 bases aligning to TRBD1. In DNA form, the CDR3 reads TGTGCCAGCAGCCTCGGGACAGGGAGAACCGGGGAGCTGTTTTTT. Its protein is CASSLGTGRTGELFF.